These 4 T cell receptor beta chains were all obtained from the same sample, sequenced in a study of T cells in Graves' hyperthyroidism and ophthalmopathy. TCR beta CDR3 sequences were amplified from RNA transcripts. A set of HTBI primers served as the primers for a first-round RT-PCR of the TCR CDR3. From the multiplex PCR reads, TCRdb called clonotypes with MiXCR, one entry per CDR3 protein. Of approximately 600,000 distinct CDR3 sequences detected, around 15% appear once; the ten largest clones hold 3.8%. Sequencing was done on a sample of blood. Receptors originate from a woman aged 25 to 39 with Graves' hyperthyroidism.

This chain links TRBV11-3 with TRBJ2-7, with 11 bases that match TRBD2. After removal of 4 bases from V and 5 bases from J, the junction contained 7 bases not matched to a gene. Germline assignment: CDR1 SGHNT and CDR2 YENEEA. The CDR3 extends over 15 amino acids. The CDR3 is CASSSTSGMGDEQYF. As DNA, the CDR3 is TGTGCCAGCAGCTCGACTAGCGGGATGGGCGACGAGCAGTACTTC.

This clonotype was observed a few times. The chain joins TRBV2 to TRBJ1-2; 7 bases agree with TRBD1. The CDR3 contains 12 residues. Unmatched junction bases numbered 6, after V lost 6 bases and J lost 8 bases. CDR1 and CDR2 (germline): SNHLY, FYNNEI. CDR3 residues: CASSRGTEGYTF. The CDR3, as DNA: TGTGCCAGCAGCAGGGGGACTGAGGGCTACACCTTC.

This clonotype has at least ten counts. The CDR3 region is CASTKTSGRTYEQYF. The CDR3 bases are TGTGCCAGCACCAAGACTAGCGGGCGAACCTACGAGCAGTACTTC. V is TRBV27 and J is TRBJ2-7, with 10 bases that match TRBD2. The CDR3 is 15 residues long. The junction had 8 bases not matched to a gene; V was cut back by 7 bases and J by 2 bases. Germline CDR1 MNHEY, CDR2 SMNVEV (reference sequence).

This clonotype was seen a few times. The gene calls are TRBV29-1 and TRBJ2-7; D is possibly TRBD1 (6 bases). This CDR3 has 12 residues. Germline V gene lookup returns CDR1 SQVTM and CDR2 ANQGSEA. The V end was cut by 6 bases, the J end by 0 bases, with 9 bases between. CDR3 sequence (DNA): TGCAGCGTAAGGACAGTCTCCTACGAGCAGTACTTC. Protein product: CSVRTVSYEQYF.